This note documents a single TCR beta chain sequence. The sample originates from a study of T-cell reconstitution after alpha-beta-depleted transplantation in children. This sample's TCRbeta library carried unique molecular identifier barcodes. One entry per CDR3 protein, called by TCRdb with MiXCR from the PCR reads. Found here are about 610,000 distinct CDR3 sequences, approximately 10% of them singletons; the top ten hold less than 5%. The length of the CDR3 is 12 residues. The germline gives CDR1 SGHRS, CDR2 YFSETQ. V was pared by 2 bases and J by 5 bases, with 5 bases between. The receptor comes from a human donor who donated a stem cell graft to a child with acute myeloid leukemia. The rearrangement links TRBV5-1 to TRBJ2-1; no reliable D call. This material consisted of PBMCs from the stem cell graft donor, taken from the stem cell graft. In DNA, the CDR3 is TGCGCCAGCAGCTTAAACAACAATGAGCAGTTCTTC. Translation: CASSLNNNEQFF. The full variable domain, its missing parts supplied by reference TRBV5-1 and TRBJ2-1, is KAGVTQTPRYLIKTRGQQVTLSCSPISGHRSVSWYQQTPGQGLQFLFEYFSETQRNKGNFPGRFSGRQFSNSRSEMNVSTLELGDSALYLCASSLNNNEQFFGPGTRLTVL.